Below, one T cell receptor beta chain is given with its context. Its antigen remains unidentified. An end of the junction does not agree with germline; a read error may underlie this. The patients picked for sequencing were ones in whom flow cytometry had shown an expansion of CD8+CD57+ cells. All patients had severe acquired aplastic anemia diagnosed by International Study of Aplastic Anemia and Agranulocytosis and Camitta criteria. No therapy had been received by the patients at the time of blood sampling. TCR repertoires of sorted CD4+ and CD8+ blood T cells from severe aplastic anemia patients and healthy subjects were deep-sequenced in the study. In the USA, patient enrollment took place under clinicaltrials.gov protocols 00001620, 01623167, 00001397, 00071045, 00081523 and 00961064. Ficoll-Paque density gradient centrifugation was used to isolate peripheral blood mononuclear cells. CD4+ and CD8+ T cells were sorted by FACS or magnetic beads before DNA extraction.

Genomic DNA was used as template for profiling of TCR beta VDJ combinations and CDR3 sequences. An Illumina HiSeq 2000 was used for TCR repertoire sequencing. The authors processed their data as follows. TRBV/TRBJ rearrangement plots, CDR3 size and DJ length profiles, and Simpson's diversity index were used to evaluate the repertoires. The immunodominant clone was defined as the most abundant DNA sequence in deep sequencing data. CDR3 amino acid sequences were checked for sharing across subjects and were also compared against the VDJdb database and published repertoires. TCRdb took the public reads, trimmed them with fastp at Q25, ran MiXCR for clone calling and kept in-frame beta chains. Each CDR3 protein appears once, grouped with its most common genes and DNA. TCRdb, rather than the study authors, made the V and J calls. Recorded for this sample are over 150,000 distinct CDR3 sequences; 70% to 80% of them occurred a single time. Of the sample, around 45% is held by the ten largest clones.

This specimen belongs to a study of CD8+CD57+ T cells in acquired aplastic anemia (dated by TCRdb to 2016 to 2019). Turning to the overall study: On average, sorted CD4+ and CD8+ cells yielded around 3.5 ug of extracted DNA, with a range of about 0.18 to 30 ug. CD8+CD57+ expansion was defined as a frequency above the mean frequency observed in healthy subjects.

Here is what the overall study found, with its caveats: Although 25 to 30 CD8+ CDR3 sequences were shared by patients and controls, these sequences appeared highly expressed in patients and within the immunodominant clones of patients. CD8+ Simpson's diversity did not differ significantly between patients and healthy controls (P=0.060).

CDR1 is given as SGHRS and CDR2 as YFSETQ, both from the germline V gene. The CDR3 numbers 16 residues from cysteine through phenylalanine. Here the CDR3 DNA is all that survives: 48 bases in frame from base 1. The TCR was taken from a human donor with aplastic anemia. Rearrangement joined TRBV5-1 to TRBJ1-6, with TRBD1 tentatively as D gene (6 bases match). Material: sorted CD4+, CD8+, or CD8+CD57+ T cells (not recorded which) from PBMCs. Read as DNA, the sequence is TGTGCCAGCAGCCAAGGGGGACCTTCTTATAATTCACCCCTCCACTTT. This is translated as CASSQGGPSYNSPLHF.